The 2 T cell receptor beta chains presented below share a single source sample, sequenced in a study of shared T cell receptors in the human thymus. Libraries were prepared by immunoSEQ multiplex PCR; TCRdb keeps only in-frame clonotypes and omits some of them. The sample holds about 660,000 clones; 88% are singletons and the top ten take 0.0095% to 0.012%. The sample was also linked to a second study, of human thymus T cells.

The sequenced material came from thymocytes. The receptors stem from a boy younger than two with a congenital heart defect.

The rearrangement links TRBV6-4 to TRBJ2-5; TRBD2 agrees at 11 bases. Germline values: CDR1 MRHNA, CDR2 SNTAGT. The CDR3 sequence is 14 residues long. The J segment lost 3 bases and the V segment lost 4 bases, leaving 1 base of the junction unmatched. This CDR3 is CASSGLAGKETQYF. The CDR3 DNA sequence: TGTGCCAGCAGTGGACTAGCGGGAAAAGAGACCCAGTACTTC.

This chain uses TRBV5-4 with TRBJ2-7; 7 positions agree with TRBD1. Germline V gene lookup returns CDR1 SGHNT and CDR2 YYREEE (reference sequence). This CDR3 region has 14 residues. The V and J ends lost 1 base and 2 bases, in that order; junction bases with no gene match: 3. CDR3 sequence: CASSLRDSPYEQYF. CDR3 DNA sequence: TGTGCCAGCAGCTTGAGGGACAGCCCCTACGAGCAGTACTTC.